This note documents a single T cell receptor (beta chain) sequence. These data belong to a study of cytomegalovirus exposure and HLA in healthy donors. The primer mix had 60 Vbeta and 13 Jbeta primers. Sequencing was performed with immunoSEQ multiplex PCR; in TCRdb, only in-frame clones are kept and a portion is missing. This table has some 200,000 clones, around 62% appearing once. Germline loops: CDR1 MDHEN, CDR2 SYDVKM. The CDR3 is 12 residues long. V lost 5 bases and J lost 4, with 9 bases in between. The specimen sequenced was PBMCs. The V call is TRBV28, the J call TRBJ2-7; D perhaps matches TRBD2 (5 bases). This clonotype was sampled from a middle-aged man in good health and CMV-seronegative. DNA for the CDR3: TGTGCCAGCAGTAGCCCGGGATACGAGCAGTACTTC. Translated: CASSSPGYEQYF.